This TCR beta chain was identified during a study of radiotherapy plus CTLA-4 blockade in lung cancer (dated by TCRdb to 2016 to 2019). For the study in its entirety: Among enrolled patients, 15% to 20% had an objective response and 25% to 35% reached disease control. The study at large found these results: TCR clones derived from tumors expanded in peripheral blood after treatment with radiotherapy and ipilimumab. The strongest predictors of response were reported to be early dynamic shifts in blood T cell clones along with a rise in serum interferon-beta following radiation.

This clone was recorded a few times. Its antigen is currently not known. No base-level quality is on record; no much larger clone is a single base apart. Library construction relied on the immunoSEQ multiplex PCR assay. TCRdb holds this immuneACCESS table with in-frame rearrangements only. Some clones are missing; in checked studies, unresolved V genes explain under half, and the rest has no known cause. For this sample there are tens of thousands of clones; around 78% appear just once. Less than 4% of the sample goes to the ten largest clones. Focal radiation therapy combined with CTLA-4 blockade (ipilimumab) was tested in patients with chemo-refractory metastatic non-small-cell lung cancer. In the germline V gene (reference sequence), CDR1 corresponds to SGHNT and CDR2 to YYREEE. Deletion took 3 bases off V and 6 bases off J, with a span of 22 bases between the germline ends. The CDR3 contains 17 residues, cysteine and phenylalanine counted. Of all the DNA, just the CDR3 is kept, 51 bases in frame from base 1.

The TCR was taken from a human donor with non-small cell lung cancer who had a partial response to radiotherapy plus ipilimumab. Some clones in this sample may be carry-over from other donors' samples. The sample in question was peripheral blood, obtained from a patient treated with radiotherapy plus ipilimumab. The chain is made from TRBV5-4 and TRBJ2-1; a tentative D call is TRBD2 (6 bases match). DNA sequence: TGTGCCAGCAGCTCCCCCATATCTGGGGGGTGGGGCAATGAGCAGTTCTTC. This encodes CASSSPISGGWGNEQFF. The full variable domain, with segments outside the CDR3 supplied by the reference TRBV5-4 and TRBJ2-1 proteins, appears as ETGVTQSPTHLIKTRGQQVTLRCSSQSGHNTVSWYQQALGQGPQFIFQYYREEENGRGNFPPRFSGLQFPNYSSELNVNALELDDSALYLCASSSPISGGWGNEQFFGPGTRLTVL.